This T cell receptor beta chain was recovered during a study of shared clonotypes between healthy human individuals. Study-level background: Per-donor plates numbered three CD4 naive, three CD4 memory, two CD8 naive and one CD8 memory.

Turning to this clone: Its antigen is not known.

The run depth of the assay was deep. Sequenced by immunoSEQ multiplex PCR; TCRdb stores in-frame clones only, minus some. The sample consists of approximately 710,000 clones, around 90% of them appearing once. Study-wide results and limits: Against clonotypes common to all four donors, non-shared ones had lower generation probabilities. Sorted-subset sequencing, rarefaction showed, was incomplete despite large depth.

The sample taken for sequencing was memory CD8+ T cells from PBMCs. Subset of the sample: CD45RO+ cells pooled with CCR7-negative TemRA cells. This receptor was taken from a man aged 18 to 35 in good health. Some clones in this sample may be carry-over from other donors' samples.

The CDR3 DNA is TGTGCCAGCAGTTTTTTAGGGACAGGGAGGAACACTGAAGCTTTCTTT. Amino acids: CASSFLGTGRNTEAFF. The chain recombines TRBV27 with TRBJ1-1; 9 bases agree with TRBD1. This CDR3 has 16 residues. After removal of 3 bases from V and 1 base from J, the junction contained 6 bases not matched to a gene. The germline gives CDR1 MNHEY, CDR2 SMNVEV (reference sequence).